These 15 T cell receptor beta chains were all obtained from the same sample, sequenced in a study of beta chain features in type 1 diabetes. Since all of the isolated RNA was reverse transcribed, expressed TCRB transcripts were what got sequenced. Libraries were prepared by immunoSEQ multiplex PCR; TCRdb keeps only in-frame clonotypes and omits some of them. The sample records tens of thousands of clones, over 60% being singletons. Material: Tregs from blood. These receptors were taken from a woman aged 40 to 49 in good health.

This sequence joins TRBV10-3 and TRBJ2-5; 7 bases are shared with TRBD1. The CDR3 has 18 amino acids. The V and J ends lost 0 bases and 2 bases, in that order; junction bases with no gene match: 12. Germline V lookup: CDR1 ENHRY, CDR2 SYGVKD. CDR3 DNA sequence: TGTGCCATCAGTGAGTCGCCAGGGGGTGGGCTCTATCAAGAGACCCAGTACTTC. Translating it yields CAISESPGGGLYQETQYF.

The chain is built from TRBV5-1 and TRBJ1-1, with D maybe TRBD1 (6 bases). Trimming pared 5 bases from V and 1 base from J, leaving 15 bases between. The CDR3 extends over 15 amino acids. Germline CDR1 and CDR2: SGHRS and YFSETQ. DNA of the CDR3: TGCGCCAGCAGGAAGGGGGGGACCCCGAACACTGAAGCTTTCTTT. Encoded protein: CASRKGGTPNTEAFF. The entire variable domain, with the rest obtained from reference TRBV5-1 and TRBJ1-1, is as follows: KAGVTQTPRYLIKTRGQQVTLSCSPISGHRSVSWYQQTPGQGLQFLFEYFSETQRNKGNFPGRFSGRQFSNSRSEMNVSTLELGDSALYLCASRKGGTPNTEAFFGQGTRLTVV.

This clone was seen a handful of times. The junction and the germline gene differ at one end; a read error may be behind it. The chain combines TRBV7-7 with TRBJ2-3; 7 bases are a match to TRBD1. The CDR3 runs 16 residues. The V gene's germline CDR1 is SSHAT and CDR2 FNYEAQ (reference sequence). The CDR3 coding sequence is TGTGCTAGCAGCCCTAATACAGGGGCGAGCACAGATACGCAGTATTTT. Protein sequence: CASSPNTGASTDTQYF. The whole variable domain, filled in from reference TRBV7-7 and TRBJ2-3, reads GAGVSQSPRYKVTKRGQDVTLRCDPISSHATLYWYQQALGQGPEFLTYFNYEAQPDKSGLPSDRFSAERPEGSISTLTIQRTEQRDSAMYRCASSPNTGASTDTQYFGPGTRLTVL.

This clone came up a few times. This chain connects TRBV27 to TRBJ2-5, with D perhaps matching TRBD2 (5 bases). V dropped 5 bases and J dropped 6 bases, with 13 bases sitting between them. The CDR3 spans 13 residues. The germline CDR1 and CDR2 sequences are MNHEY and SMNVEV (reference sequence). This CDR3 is CASSEGRVKTQYF. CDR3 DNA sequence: TGTGCCAGCAGTGAGGGCCGAGTGAAGACCCAGTACTTC.

CDR3 DNA: TGCGCCAGCAGTCTGGAGGGCGGGATTCAGTACTTC. Residues: CASSLEGGIQYF. The rearrangement links TRBV5-1 to TRBJ2-4; perhaps TRBD2 as D (6 bases). Between the trimmed V and J ends, which lost 5 bases and 10 bases, there was a span of 13 bases. The V gene's germline CDR1 is SGHRS and CDR2 YFSETQ. CDR3 length: 12 amino acids.

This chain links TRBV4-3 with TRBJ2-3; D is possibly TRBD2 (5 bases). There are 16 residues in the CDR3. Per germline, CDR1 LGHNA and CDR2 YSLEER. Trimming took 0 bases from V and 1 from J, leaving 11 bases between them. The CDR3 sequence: CASSQDQRLGTDTQYF. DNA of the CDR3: TGCGCCAGCAGCCAAGATCAGCGGCTCGGCACAGATACGCAGTATTTT.

The CDR3 sequence: CASSLDSNSGNTIYF. CDR3 DNA sequence: TGTGCCAGCAGCTTGGACAGTAACTCTGGAAACACCATATATTTT. The V and J genes are TRBV5-4 and TRBJ1-3, with D hard to call. With 0 bases removed from V and 0 bases from J, the gap between germline ends came to 7 bases. The germline CDR1 and CDR2 sequences are SGHNT and YYREEE (reference sequence). The CDR3 runs to 15 residues.

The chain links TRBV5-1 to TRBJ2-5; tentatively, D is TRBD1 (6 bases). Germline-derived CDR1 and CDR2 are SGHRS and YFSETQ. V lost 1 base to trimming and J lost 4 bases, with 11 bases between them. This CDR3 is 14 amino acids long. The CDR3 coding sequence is TGCGCCAGCAGCTTGTCTGGACAGCGAGAGACCCAGTACTTC. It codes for CASSLSGQRETQYF. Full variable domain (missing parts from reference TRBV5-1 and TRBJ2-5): KAGVTQTPRYLIKTRGQQVTLSCSPISGHRSVSWYQQTPGQGLQFLFEYFSETQRNKGNFPGRFSGRQFSNSRSEMNVSTLELGDSALYLCASSLSGQRETQYFGPGTRLLVL.

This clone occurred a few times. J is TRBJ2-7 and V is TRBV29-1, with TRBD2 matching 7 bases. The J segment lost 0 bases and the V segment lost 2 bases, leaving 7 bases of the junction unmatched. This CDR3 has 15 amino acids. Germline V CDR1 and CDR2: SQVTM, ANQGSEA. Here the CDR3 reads CSVESGRGSSYEQYF. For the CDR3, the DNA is TGCAGCGTTGAATCCGGGCGGGGGAGCTCCTACGAGCAGTACTTC.

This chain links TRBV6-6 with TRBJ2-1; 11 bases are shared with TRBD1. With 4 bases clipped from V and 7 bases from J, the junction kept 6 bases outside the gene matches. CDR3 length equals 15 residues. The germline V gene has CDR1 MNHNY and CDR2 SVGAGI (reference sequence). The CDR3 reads CASSWGGQGVNEQFF. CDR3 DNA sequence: TGTGCCAGCAGTTGGGGGGGACAGGGGGTTAATGAGCAGTTCTTC.

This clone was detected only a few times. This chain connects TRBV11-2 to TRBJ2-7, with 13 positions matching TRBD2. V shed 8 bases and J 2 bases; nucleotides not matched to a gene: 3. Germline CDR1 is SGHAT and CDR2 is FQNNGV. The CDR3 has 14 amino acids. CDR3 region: CASGLAGAAYEQYF. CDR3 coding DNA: TGTGCCAGCGGACTAGCGGGGGCCGCCTACGAGCAGTACTTC. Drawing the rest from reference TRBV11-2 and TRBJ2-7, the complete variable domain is EAGVAQSPRYKIIEKRQSVAFWCNPISGHATLYWYQQILGQGPKLLIQFQNNGVVDDSQLPKDRFSAERLKGVDSTLKIQPAKLEDSAVYLCASGLAGAAYEQYFGPGTRLTVT.

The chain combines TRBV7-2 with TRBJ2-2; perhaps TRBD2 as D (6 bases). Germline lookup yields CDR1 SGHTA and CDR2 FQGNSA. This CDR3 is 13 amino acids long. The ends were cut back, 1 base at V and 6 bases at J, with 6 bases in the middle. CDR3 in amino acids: CASSLGLAGELFF. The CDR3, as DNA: TGTGCCAGCAGCTTAGGACTAGCCGGGGAGCTGTTTTTT.

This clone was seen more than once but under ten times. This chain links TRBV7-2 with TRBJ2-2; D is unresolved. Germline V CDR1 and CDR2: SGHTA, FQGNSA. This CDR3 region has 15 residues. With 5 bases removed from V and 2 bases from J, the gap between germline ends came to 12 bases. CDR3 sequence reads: CASSLRQVNTGELFF. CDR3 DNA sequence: TGTGCCAGCAGCCTACGACAAGTCAACACCGGGGAGCTGTTTTTT.

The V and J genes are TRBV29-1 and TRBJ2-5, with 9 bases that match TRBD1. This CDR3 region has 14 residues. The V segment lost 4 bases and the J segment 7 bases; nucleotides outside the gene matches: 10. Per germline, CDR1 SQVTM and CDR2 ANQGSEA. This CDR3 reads CSVGDRGTGGTQYF. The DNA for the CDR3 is TGCAGCGTTGGCGACAGGGGGACCGGAGGGACCCAGTACTTC.

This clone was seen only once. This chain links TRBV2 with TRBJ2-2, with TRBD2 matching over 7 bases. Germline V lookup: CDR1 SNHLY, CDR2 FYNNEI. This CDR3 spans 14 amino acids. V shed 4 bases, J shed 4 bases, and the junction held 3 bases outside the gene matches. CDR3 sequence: CASSGLARTGELFF. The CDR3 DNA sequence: TGTGCCAGCAGTGGACTAGCCCGCACCGGGGAGCTGTTTTTT.